The rows below give T cell receptor beta chains drawn from one sample of a study of graft-versus-host responses after intestinal transplantation. TCRdb's copy holds only in-frame clones and misses some; the assay was immunoSEQ multiplex PCR. In the table there are 4,000 or so clones, over 60% of which are singletons. Sequences were derived from ileum tissue, sampled around 340 days after intestinal transplantation. All receptors derive from a human patient who received an intestinal transplant, so some T cells may come from the graft donor. The CDR3 runs from the conserved cysteine through the conserved F or W. A D gene is named only where the DNA matches it firmly. Size is stated for part of the rows, as once, few or many counts, or as a class when the clone is expanded.

>TRBJ2-7|-|-|TRBV11-2
CASSLGVGGPRSYEQYF
TGTGCCAGCAGCTTAGGGGTCGGGGGACCGAGATCCTACGAGCAGTACTTC
>TRBJ2-5|TRBD1|-|TRBV10-3
CAISEGQEREETQYF
TGTGCCATCAGTGAGGGACAGGAAAGGGAAGAGACCCAGTACTTC
>TRBJ2-2|TRBD1|-|TRBV27
CASSWGTGGTGELFF
TGTGCCAGCAGTTGGGGGACAGGGGGAACCGGGGAGCTGTTTTTT
>TRBJ2-3|TRBD2|-|TRBV5-4
CASSSKVRLAGDTQYF
TGTGCCAGCAGCTCCAAAGTTAGACTAGCGGGAGATACGCAGTATTTT
>TRBJ1-2|-|once|TRBV5-1
CASSLGGGATYGYTF
TGCGCCAGCAGCTTGGGGGGGGGCGCTACTTATGGCTACACCTTC
>TRBJ2-1|-|-|TRBV2
CASSVYGSFDEQFF
TGTGCCAGCAGTGTTTACGGGAGTTTCGATGAGCAGTTCTTC
>TRBJ1-4|-|-|TRBV11-2
CASSLDRVPYSGEKLFF
TGTGCCAGCAGCTTAGACCGGGTCCCCTACTCGGGTGAAAAACTGTTTTTT
>TRBJ2-7|-|few|TRBV7-8
CASSLVLSIAYEQYF
TGTGCCAGCAGCTTAGTGTTGAGTATCGCCTACGAGCAGTACTTC
>TRBJ1-3|-|-|TRBV7-2
CASGQFIGLGNTIYF
TGTGCCAGCGGCCAATTTATCGGACTAGGAAACACCATATATTTT
>TRBJ2-1|-|-|TRBV11-2
CASSLGLFNEQFF
TGTGCCAGCAGCTTAGGGCTTTTCAATGAGCAGTTCTTC
>TRBJ2-3|-|-|TRBV5-1
CASRPQAGSTDTQYF
TGCGCCAGCCGCCCGCAGGCAGGAAGCACAGATACGCAGTATTTT
>TRBJ2-5|-|-|TRBV5-5
CASNLPGVRETQYF
TGTGCCAGCAACCTCCCGGGGGTCCGGGAGACCCAGTACTTC
>TRBJ1-4|-|medium-sized|TRBV15
CATSRDRGAGRKLFF
TGTGCCACCAGCAGAGATCGGGGGGCAGGGCGAAAACTGTTTTTT
>TRBJ2-5|-|-|TRBV10-3
CAISDPSIGSIGETQYF
TGTGCCATCAGTGACCCTAGCATAGGGTCTATAGGCGAGACCCAGTACTTC
>TRBJ1-1|-|once|TRBV2
CAGNRQLNTEAFF
TGTGCCGGTAACCGACAGCTGAACACTGAAGCTTTCTTT
>TRBJ2-5|-|-|TRBV29-1
CSVEDPYQETQYF
TGCAGCGTTGAAGACCCGTACCAAGAGACCCAGTACTTC
>TRBJ1-4|TRBD1|-|TRBV13
CASSTTGNGKLFF
TGTGCCAGCAGCACGACAGGGAACGGAAAACTGTTTTTT
>TRBJ2-2|TRBD1|-|TRBV14
CASSQNTGTGTGELFF
TGTGCCAGCAGCCAAAATACCGGGACAGGAACCGGGGAGCTGTTTTTT
>TRBJ2-7|TRBD2|once|TRBV4-2
CASSQDQAGVVEQYF
TGTGCCAGCAGCCAAGACCAAGCGGGGGTCGTCGAGCAGTACTTC
>TRBJ1-2|TRBD1|-|TRBV5-6
CASSFNRGLDGYTF
TGTGCCAGCAGCTTTAACAGGGGGCTTGATGGCTACACCTTC
>TRBJ2-5|-|-|TRBV5-5
CASSRTSLGGAETQYF
TGTGCCAGCAGCCGTACAAGTTTAGGGGGTGCGGAGACCCAGTACTTC
>TRBJ2-7|-|few|TRBV7-2
CASSLEGRRAEQYF
TGTGCCAGCAGCTTAGAGGGGCGACGAGCCGAGCAGTACTTC
>TRBJ2-1|-|few|TRBV5-1
CASSPTSVRSSYNEQFF
TGCGCCAGCAGCCCCACCAGCGTCCGAAGCTCCTACAATGAGCAGTTCTTC
>TRBJ1-2|-|-|TRBV5-6
CASSLSSPRGYTF
TGTGCCAGCAGCTTGTCTAGTCCCCGAGGCTACACCTTC
>TRBJ1-2|-|-|TRBV29-1
CSVVYGTLGFLGGYTF
TGCAGCGTTGTATACGGGACATTAGGTTTCCTAGGAGGCTACACCTTC
>TRBJ1-1|-|-|TRBV19
CASSPTGWGTEAFF
TGTGCCAGTAGTCCAACAGGGTGGGGCACTGAAGCTTTCTTT
>TRBJ2-7|TRBD2|-|TRBV4-2
CASSQGSGVYEQYF
TGTGCTAGCAGCCAGGGTAGCGGGGTATACGAGCAGTACTTC
>TRBJ1-2|-|-|TRBV18
CASERDTNGYTF
TGTGCCAGCGAGAGGGACACCAATGGCTACACCTTC
>TRBJ2-7|TRBD2|-|TRBV25-1
CASSESLAGVHEQYF
TGTGCCAGCAGTGAATCCCTAGCGGGAGTCCACGAGCAGTACTTC
>TRBJ2-1|TRBD2|few|TRBV19
CASSDGTSGYNEQFF
TGTGCCAGTAGTGACGGGACTAGCGGTTACAATGAGCAGTTCTTC
>TRBJ2-1|-|-|TRBV2
CASSDVGQAYNEQFF
TGTGCCAGCAGTGACGTTGGGCAGGCGTACAATGAGCAGTTCTTC
>TRBJ2-3|-|-|TRBV5-6
CASRYYLAPGTDTQYF
TGTGCCAGCAGGTACTATCTAGCCCCAGGCACAGATACGCAGTATTTT
>TRBJ1-1|TRBD1|-|TRBV19
CASTLRGADRGQGTEAFF
TGTGCCAGTACCCTGAGGGGGGCCGACAGGGGACAGGGCACTGAAGCTTTCTTT
>TRBJ2-3|TRBD2|few|TRBV13
CASSNGLADTDTQYF
TGTGCCAGCAGCAACGGACTAGCGGACACAGATACGCAGTATTTT
>TRBJ2-6|-|-|TRBV28
CASTIYGSGANVLTF
TGTGCCAGCACCATCTATGGCTCTGGGGCCAACGTCCTGACTTTC
>TRBJ1-2|-|few|TRBV10-3
CAITLNPGGGYTF
TGTGCCATCACCCTGAACCCTGGCGGTGGCTACACCTTC
>TRBJ2-7|TRBD1|-|TRBV28
CASSTGQGMDEQYF
TGTGCCAGCAGCACGGGACAGGGGATGGACGAGCAGTACTTC